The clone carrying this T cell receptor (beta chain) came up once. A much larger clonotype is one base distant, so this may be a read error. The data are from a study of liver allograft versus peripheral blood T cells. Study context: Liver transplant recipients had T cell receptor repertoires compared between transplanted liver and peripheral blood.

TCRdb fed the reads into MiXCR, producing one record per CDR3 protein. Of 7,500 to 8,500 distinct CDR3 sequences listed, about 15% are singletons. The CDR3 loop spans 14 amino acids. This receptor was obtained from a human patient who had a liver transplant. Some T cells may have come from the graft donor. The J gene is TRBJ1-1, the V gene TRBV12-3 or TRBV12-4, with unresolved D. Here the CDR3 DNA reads TGTGCCAGCACACTAGTATCAGAGGAGACTGATGCTTTCTTT. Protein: CASTLVSEETDAFF.